This T cell receptor beta chain derives from a study of blood T cell repertoires in COVID-19. Overall study context: Donors in the United States, Italy and Spain gave samples during acute or convalescent COVID-19. Sources were T cells, B-cell-depleted T cells, or PBMCs; the material itself was cDNA or gDNA.

In the authors' methods: Quantification of nucleated cells was approximated via reference gene primer amplification. Sequencing used immunoSEQ multiplex PCR; TCRdb keeps in-frame clones, though not all of them. V, J and clone size are taken as reported in that table, and D and trimming were inferred from the DNA itself. The sample has approximately 230,000 clones; about 88% are singletons. The CDR3 covers 14 residues. The germline V gene has CDR1 LGHNA and CDR2 YSLEER. Trimming removed 3 bases from V and 2 bases from J, with 10 bases in between. The J gene is TRBJ1-2, the V gene TRBV4-3; D is unclear. This receptor was taken from a woman aged 40 to 50 who had recovered from COVID-19. Sequenced input: peripheral blood. CDR3 coding DNA: TGCGCCAGCAGCCATTTGAGTACGAACTATGGCTACACCTTC. Translated, it gives CASSHLSTNYGYTF.